This paragraph covers one T cell receptor (beta chain) sequence. Its antigen remains unidentified. The sequencing template was cDNA reverse transcribed from extracted RNA. Some clones are missing from TCRdb's copy, which holds only in-frame ones; the method was immunoSEQ multiplex PCR. Counted here are about 140,000 clones, more than 85% occurring once; the ten biggest clones make up about 13%. There are 15 residues in the CDR3. The sample comes from a study of CD8+ T cells in alopecia areata. Study-wide results and caveats: Possibly because of HLA-related factors, TCR sharing was less clear across patients than in mice. A single nonresponder leaves the baseline CD8+ expansion link to response uncertain.

Treatment defined: oral pan-JAK inhibitor, 5-10 mg twice daily. This specimen was CD8+ T cells sorted from blood, taken at week 4, from a patient treated with tofacitinib. The clonotype comes from a human donor with alopecia areata. The chain links TRBV12-2 to TRBJ1-6; no DNA check was done on the table's D call, TRBD1. TRBV12-2 is tagged as a pseudogene. CDR3 region: CASRPCDRSYSPLHF. The CDR3 DNA is TGTGCAAGTCGCCCGTGCGACAGGAGCTATTCACCCCTCCACTTT.